This T cell receptor beta chain was documented in a study of blood T cell repertoires in COVID-19. Study as a whole: Material from acute and convalescent COVID-19 was sourced from the United States, Italy and Spain. Sample material is recorded as cDNA or gDNA derived from T cells, B-cell-depleted T cells, or PBMCs.

In the original processing: Scientists estimated how many nucleated cells there were by amplifying reference gene primers. The table came from immunoSEQ multiplex PCR; TCRdb's copy has only in-frame clones and leaves some out. V, J and clone size reflect that table, while D and trimming were determined from the DNA. The sample includes 200,000 or so clones, 80% to 90% of them seen just once. CDR3 size: 16 residues. The junction had 1 base not matched to a gene; V was cut back by 0 bases and J by 1 base. Germline CDR1 is SEHNR and CDR2 is FQNEAQ (reference sequence). The sequencing input was peripheral blood. The TCR originated in a man in his fifties or sixties with acute or convalescent COVID-19. V is TRBV7-9 and J is TRBJ1-3; 9 bases are a match to TRBD1. The CDR3 spells CASSLAGTGSGNTIYF. The CDR3 DNA follows: TGTGCCAGCAGCTTAGCCGGGACAGGGTCTGGAAACACCATATATTTT.